This TCR beta chain was found in a study of human T cells and chemical hapten exposure. Study in general: Diphenylcyclopropenone, dosed weekly to the scalp, was given to patients throughout the roughly 25-week study.

MiXCR, run by TCRdb on the RACE reads, gives a single entry per CDR3 protein. The sample carries around 190,000 distinct CDR3 sequences, more than 20% recorded once. Study-wide results and caveats: Positive correlation was observed between PT1 expanded TCR counts and patch test score.

Specified time point: patch test 1, 2 weeks after DPC sensitization. As to treatment: therapeutic diphenylcyclopropenone sensitization with weekly scalp DPC. Turning to this clonotype: The antigen remains undetermined.

The source was whole blood, collected in connection with sensitization to the hapten diphenylcyclopropenone (DPC). This TCR came from a woman aged 50 to 65 with alopecia areata. Some clones in this sample may be carry-over from other donors' samples.

CDR3 in amino acids: CASSQATRLAGYNEQFF. DNA for the CDR3: TGTGCCAGCAGCCAAGCCACTCGACTAGCGGGCTACAATGAGCAGTTCTTC. This chain uses TRBV4-2 with TRBJ2-1; TRBD2 agrees at 10 bases. With 1 base clipped from V and 3 bases from J, the junction kept 6 bases outside the gene matches. The CDR3 extends over 17 amino acids. Germline loops: CDR1 LGHNA, CDR2 YNFKEQ.